The 10 T cell receptor beta chains reported below all come from one sample, sequenced in a study of a mutant IDH1 vaccine in newly diagnosed glioma (dated by TCRdb to the early 2020s). Their specific antigens are unknown. The receptor library was made with the immunoSEQ multiplex PCR assay. The table was pulled from immuneACCESS by TCRdb, which kept in-frame rearrangements only. Such tables lose some clones; where checked, under half of the loss comes from unresolved V genes, and the rest has no known cause. The sample includes tens of thousands of clones, with around 78% observed a single time. 9% to 15% of the sample is held by the ten biggest clonotypes. The time point label of this sample denotes: week 35, safety follow-up. Each vaccine dose was 300 ug of a 20-mer mutant IDH1 peptide in Montanide, given subcutaneously with topical imiquimod. Sample: PBMCs, taken from a glioma patient whose treatment included an IDH1 peptide vaccine. The receptor set was obtained from a man aged 35 to 55 with glioma.

The chain employs TRBV6-1 and TRBJ2-2; 9 nucleotides match TRBD1. The V segment lost 4 bases and the J segment 4 bases; nucleotides outside the gene matches: 7. Germline CDR1 is MNHNS and CDR2 is SASEGT. The CDR3 extends over 16 amino acids. The CDR3 protein is CASSAWDRVTTGELFF. The CDR3 nucleotides are TGTGCCAGCAGTGCCTGGGACAGGGTAACCACCGGGGAGCTGTTTTTT.

CDR3 bases: TGTGCCAGCAGCTCGGGATCACACTACGAGCAGTACTTC. As protein: CASSSGSHYEQYF. The rearrangement links TRBV7-6 to TRBJ2-7; perhaps TRBD2 as D (5 bases). V was clipped by 4 bases and J by 3 bases, with 10 bases between them. CDR3 length: 13 residues. Looked up from germline, CDR1 is SGHVS and CDR2 is FNYEAQ.

V and J are TRBV6-1 and TRBJ2-7, with 11 bases aligning to TRBD2. Germline-derived CDR1 and CDR2 are MNHNS and SASEGT. J lost 4 bases, V lost 6 bases, and 8 bases had no gene match. The CDR3 totals 15 residues. Written as DNA, the CDR3 is TGTGCCAGCAGAGAGACTAGCGGGATCGCATACGAGCAGTACTTC. Residues: CASRETSGIAYEQYF.

In this sample, this clone turned up a few times. The rearrangement uses TRBV19 and TRBJ2-5; tentative D call: TRBD1 (6 bases). V shed 6 bases and J shed 5 bases, with 22 bases lying between them. The CDR3 extends over 16 amino acids. Germline values: CDR1 LNHDA, CDR2 SQIVND (reference sequence). DNA of the CDR3: TGTGCCAGTAGCCCGAAGAGGGGGTGGTCTGGGGAGACCCAGTACTTC. This encodes CASSPKRGWSGETQYF.

The rearrangement links TRBV11-3 to TRBJ2-7; D is perhaps TRBD1 (6 bases). V was cut by 2 bases and J by 0 bases, with 11 bases left in between. Germline CDR1 reads SGHNT; CDR2 reads YENEEA. The CDR3 is made up of 15 amino acids. CDR3 region: CASSLSKGGSYEQYV. The CDR3 DNA sequence: TGTGCCAGCAGCTTATCCAAAGGGGGCTCCTACGAGCAGTACGTC.

Remarks on this clone: Other DNA sequences of this sample code for an identical CDR3. The chain is built from TRBV7-9 and TRBJ2-7; 7 bases are shared with TRBD1. This CDR3 comprises 12 residues. V was pared by 4 bases and J by 4 bases, with 1 base of the junction left unmatched. Germline assignment: CDR1 SEHNR and CDR2 FQNEAQ (reference sequence). CDR3 sequence (DNA): TGTGCCAGCAGCTCGACAGGGTACGAGCAGTACTTC. It translates to CASSSTGYEQYF.

The chain joins TRBV4-1 to TRBJ1-1; the D gene is possibly TRBD1 (5 bases). Per germline, CDR1 MGHRA and CDR2 YSYEKL. The V and J ends lost 3 bases and 1 base respectively, with 9 bases between them. The CDR3 extends over 14 amino acids. CDR3 in amino acids: CASSQLTGNTEAFF. The DNA for the CDR3 is TGCGCCAGCAGCCAGTTAACAGGGAACACTGAAGCTTTCTTT.

The chain recombines TRBV2 with TRBJ1-1; D is uncertain. V dropped 7 bases and J dropped 1 base, with 4 bases sitting between them. The CDR3 consists of 11 residues. The germline CDR1 and CDR2 sequences are SNHLY and FYNNEI. CDR3 protein: CASNENTEAFF. CDR3 nucleotide sequence: TGTGCCAGCAATGAGAACACTGAAGCTTTCTTT.

The rearrangement uses TRBV9 and TRBJ2-5; D gene uncertain. This CDR3 has 13 amino acids. Germline V CDR1 and CDR2: SGDLS, YYNGEE. V was clipped by 0 bases and J by 3 bases, with 6 bases between them. CDR3 bases: TGTGCCAGCAGCGTAGGCAATGAAGAGACCCAGTACTTC. Amino acids: CASSVGNEETQYF.

V gene TRBV7-2 combines with J gene TRBJ1-1; D not certain. The germline gives CDR1 SGHTA, CDR2 FQGNSA. The CDR3 covers 15 residues. The ends were cut back, 5 bases at V and 1 base at J, with 14 bases in the middle. The CDR3 region is CASSISPGSNTEAFF. The CDR3 DNA reads as TGTGCCAGCAGCATAAGCCCGGGGTCGAACACTGAAGCTTTCTTT. Filled out from reference TRBV7-2 and TRBJ1-1, the complete variable domain reads GAGVSQSPSNKVTEKGKDVELRCDPISGHTALYWYRQSLGQGLEFLIYFQGNSAPDKSGLPSDRFSAERTGGSVSTLTIQRTQQEDSAVYLCASSISPGSNTEAFFGQGTRLTVV.